The sequence of this T cell receptor (beta chain) was determined in a study of T cell responses to AZD1222 COVID-19 vaccine. Study results and limitations: All repertoire sampling was performed exclusively after the peak T cell response.

Method: immunoSEQ multiplex PCR; TCRdb's copy keeps in-frame clones and lacks some. The sample yields about 170,000 clones, 75% to 95% seen once. Details on this clone: Its antigen is as yet unknown.

Sequences were derived from peripheral blood, sampled on day 0 of AZD1222 vaccination. The TCR comes from an adult in good health.

The CDR3 DNA is TGTGCCATCAGTGGGGGCACGACTATAATTTACTTC. Its protein product is CAISGGTTIIYF. This chain uses TRBV10-3 with TRBJ2-7; D possibly uses TRBD1 or TRBD2 (5 bases each). This CDR3 has 12 residues. Trimming left V 4 bases short and J 13 bases short, with 17 bases between. The germline V gene encodes CDR1 ENHRY and CDR2 SYGVKD.